This T cell receptor beta chain was identified during a study of CD8 T cell repertoires and HIV-1 epitope variants. A note on this clone: Its antigen remains unidentified.

CDR3 length: 13 amino acids. V lost 5 bases and J 7 bases, leaving 12 bases between the germline ends. CDR1 and CDR2 from the germline V gene are SGHDN and FVKESK. Measured with immunoSEQ multiplex PCR; TCRdb has only the in-frame clones, and not every one. This table holds 4,500 to 6,000 clones, approximately 63% found once. Sequencing was done on a sample of cultured CD8+ T cells derived from PBMCs. The chain combines TRBV14 with TRBJ2-1; D might be TRBD1 (6 bases). The clonotype was recovered from a male donor with HIV. The CDR3 is CASSTWDINEQFF. The CDR3 coding sequence is TGTGCCAGCAGCACCTGGGACATAAATGAGCAGTTCTTC. Full variable domain (rest looked up from reference TRBV14 and TRBJ2-1): EAGVTQFPSHSVIEKGQTVTLRCDPISGHDNLYWYRRVMGKEIKFLLHFVKESKQDESGMPNNRFLAERTGGTYSTLKVQPAELEDSGVYFCASSTWDINEQFFGPGTRLTVL.